This is a list of T cell receptor beta chains from one sample in a study of blood T cell repertoires in COVID-19. Clones were sequenced by immunoSEQ multiplex PCR, and TCRdb holds only the in-frame ones, with some missing. The repertoire has about 190,000 clones, 87% of them found once; the top ten carry roughly 21%. The specimen sequenced was peripheral blood. The receptors were gathered from a man aged 60 to 75 with active or convalescent COVID-19. CDR3s include the opening cysteine and the closing phenylalanine or tryptophan. A D gene is named only where the DNA matches it firmly. Size tells how often a clone was seen (once, few, many) or the class of an expanded clone, and some rows leave it out.

NA	TRBV3-1/TRBV3-2	NA	TRBJ2-3	TGTGCCAGCAGCCAAGATCAGGGCCAGGGAACAGATACGCAGTATTTT	CASSQDQGQGTDTQYF
NA	TRBV24-1	NA	TRBJ2-1	TGTGCCACCAGTAAACCGGGGGAAAATGAGCAGTTCTTC	CATSKPGENEQFF
TRBD2	TRBV15	few	TRBJ2-1	TGTGCCACCAGCAGAGATCCGACTAGCGGGGGGCTTCGTCCTTCTGAGCAGTTCTTC	CATSRDPTSGGLRPSEQFF
NA	TRBV9	NA	TRBJ1-2	TGTGCCAGCAGTCCTAATCCGAGGCCGGAGGGTGGCTACACCTTC	CASSPNPRPEGGYTF
TRBD1	TRBV5-1	once	TRBJ1-6	TGCGCCAGCAGCGCGAACTCCGGGACAGCGTCTTCACCCCTCCACTTT	CASSANSGTASSPLHF
TRBD1	TRBV18	NA	TRBJ1-5	TGTGCCAGCTCACCAAATAGACAGGGGGGAGGTAGCAATCAGCCCCAGCATTTT	CASSPNRQGGGSNQPQHF
NA	TRBV6-1	NA	TRBJ2-2	TGTGCCAGCAGTGAGATTGACAGGGAGGACACCGGGGAGCTGTTTTTT	CASSEIDREDTGELFF
NA	TRBV9	NA	TRBJ1-2	TGTGCCAGCAGCGTGAACAGGGAGCAGGGCTATGGCTACACCTTC	CASSVNREQGYGYTF
NA	TRBV3-1/TRBV3-2	few	TRBJ2-7	TGTGCCAGCAGTCGAGCAGGACAGAGGCCCTACGAGCAGTACTTC	CASSRAGQRPYEQYF
NA	TRBV3-1/TRBV3-2	NA	TRBJ1-1	TGTGCCAGCAGCCATTCAGGGTTGGCTTTCTTT	CASSHSGLAFF
NA	TRBV4-1	few	TRBJ1-5	TGCGCCAGCAGCCAAGGGACAGTGCTCGGTAGTCAGCCCCAGCATTTT	CASSQGTVLGSQPQHF
TRBD1	TRBV9	NA	TRBJ1-5	TGTGCCAGCAGCCCAGGGACAGGCCACAATCAGCCCCAGCATTTT	CASSPGTGHNQPQHF
TRBD2	TRBV2	NA	TRBJ2-2	TGTGCCAGCGGACGGGCTAGCGGGGGGCCAGTGAACACCGGGGAGCTGTTTTTT	CASGRASGGPVNTGELFF
NA	TRBV6-2/TRBV6-3	NA	TRBJ1-1	TGTGCCAGCAGTTACTCGGGGGGTGTCTACGCCACTGAAGCTTTCTTT	CASSYSGGVYATEAFF
TRBD2	TRBV18	NA	TRBJ2-3	TGTGCCAGCTCACCATATAGCGGGGGACTTACCCATACGCAGTATTTT	CASSPYSGGLTHTQYF
TRBD2	TRBV6-5	NA	TRBJ2-2	TGTGCCAGCAGTCGGGGGGCGAACACCGGGGAGCTGTTTTTT	CASSRGANTGELFF
TRBD2	TRBV4-1	NA	TRBJ2-3	TGCGCCAGCAGCCAAGAGGGGGGGAGATACACAGATACGCAGTATTTT	CASSQEGGRYTDTQYF